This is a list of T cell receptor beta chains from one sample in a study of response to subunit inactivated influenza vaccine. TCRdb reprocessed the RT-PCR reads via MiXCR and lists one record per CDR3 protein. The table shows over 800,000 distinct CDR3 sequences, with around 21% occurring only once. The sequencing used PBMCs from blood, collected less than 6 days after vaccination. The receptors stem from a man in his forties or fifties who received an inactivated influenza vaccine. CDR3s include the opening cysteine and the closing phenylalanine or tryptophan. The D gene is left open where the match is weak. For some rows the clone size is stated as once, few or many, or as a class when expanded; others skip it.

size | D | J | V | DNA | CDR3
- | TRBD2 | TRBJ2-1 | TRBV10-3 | TGTGCCATCAGCGTACTAGCGGCCCGCTCCTACAATGAGCAGTTCTTC | CAISVLAARSYNEQFF
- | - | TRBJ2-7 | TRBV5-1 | TGCGCCAGCAGCTTGGGTTCCCACTACGAGCAGTACTTC | CASSLGSHYEQYF
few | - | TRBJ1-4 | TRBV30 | TGTGCCTGGAGTGTTGCAGGTGAAAAACTGTTTTTT | CAWSVAGEKLFF
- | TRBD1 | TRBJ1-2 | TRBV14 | TGTGCCAGCAGCCAAGTGGAGGGGACAGGGTCCGGCTACACCTTC | CASSQVEGTGSGYTF
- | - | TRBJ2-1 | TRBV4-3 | TGCGCCAGCAGCCCACTCGGGGAGTCGGATGAGCAGTTCTTC | CASSPLGESDEQFF
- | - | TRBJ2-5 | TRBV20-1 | TGCAGTGCTAGAGATCTTCGAGGGGTATTGGAGACCCAGTACTTC | CSARDLRGVLETQYF
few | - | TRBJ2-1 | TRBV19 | TGTGCCAGTAGTATTGTGGGGCGTAATGAGCAGTTCTTC | CASSIVGRNEQFF
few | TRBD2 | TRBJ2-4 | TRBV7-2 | TGTGCCAGCAGCTCACTAGCGGGGGGGGTAGCCAAAAACATTCAGTACTTC | CASSSLAGGVAKNIQYF
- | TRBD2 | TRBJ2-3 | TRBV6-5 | TGTGCCGGCAGTACTCGGACTAGCGGGGGGCCCGGGTATACGCAGTATTTT | CAGSTRTSGGPGYTQYF
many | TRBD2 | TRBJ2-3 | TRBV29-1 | TGCAGCGTATGGAAGACTAGCGGGGGGAGGACAGATACGCAGTATTTT | CSVWKTSGGRTDTQYF
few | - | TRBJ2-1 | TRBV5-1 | TGCGCCAGCAGCTTAAATCCCGGAAATGAGCAGTTCTTC | CASSLNPGNEQFF
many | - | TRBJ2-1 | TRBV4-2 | TGTGCCAGCAGCCAAGATCTAACGGTGGACAATGAGCAGTTCTTC | CASSQDLTVDNEQFF
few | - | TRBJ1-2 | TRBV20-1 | TGCAGTGCTAGCCGGGGATTGGGTGGCTACACCTTC | CSASRGLGGYTF
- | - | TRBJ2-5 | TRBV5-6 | TGTGCCAGCAGCTTTAACAACCAAGAGACCCAGTACTTC | CASSFNNQETQYF
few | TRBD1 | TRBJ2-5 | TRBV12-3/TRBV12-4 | TGTGCCAGCACCCTACGAGAGACAGGGAAGGGAGAGACCCAGTACTTC | CASTLRETGKGETQYF
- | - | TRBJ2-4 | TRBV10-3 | TGTGCCATCAGGACCGGGGGCGAAAACATTCAGTACTTC | CAIRTGGENIQYF
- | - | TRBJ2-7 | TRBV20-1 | TGCAGTGCTAGTACGGGGGCACACTCCTACGAGCAGTACTTC | CSASTGAHSYEQYF
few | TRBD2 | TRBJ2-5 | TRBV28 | TGTGCCAGCAGTTTTAATGCGGGCAGGACTAGCAGGTACCAAGAGACCCAGTACTTC | CASSFNAGRTSRYQETQYF
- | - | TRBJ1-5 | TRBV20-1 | TGCAGTGCTACTTGGGAAAGCAATCAGCCCCAGCATTTT | CSATWESNQPQHF
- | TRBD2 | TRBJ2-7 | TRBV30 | TGTGCCTGGAGTGTGGGGAGGGGCGGCTACGAGCAGTACTTC | CAWSVGRGGYEQYF
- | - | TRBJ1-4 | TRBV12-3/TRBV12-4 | TGTGCCAGCAGTCCATTTCGGGGTGGCAGACTCCCAACTAATGAAAAACTGTTTTTT | CASSPFRGGRLPTNEKLFF
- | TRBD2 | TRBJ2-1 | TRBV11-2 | TGTGCCAGCAGCATTAGGGGAGTTGTAGCGGGAGGGCCGTATGAGCAGTTCTTC | CASSIRGVVAGGPYEQFF
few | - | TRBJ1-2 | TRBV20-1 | TGCAGTGCTAGACTCCGGATATCCTTATATGGCTACACCTTC | CSARLRISLYGYTF
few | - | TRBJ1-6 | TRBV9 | TGTGCCAGCAGCCCCTCCCCTGGGAGCGATTCACCCCTCCACTTT | CASSPSPGSDSPLHF
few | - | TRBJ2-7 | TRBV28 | TGTGCCAGCAGGATCGACAGCAATCCATACGAGCAGTACTTC | CASRIDSNPYEQYF
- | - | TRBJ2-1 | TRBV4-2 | TGTGCCAGCAGCCAAGGGACTAACAATGAGCAGTTCTTC | CASSQGTNNEQFF
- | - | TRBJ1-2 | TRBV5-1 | TGCGCCAGCAGCATGACAGATTATGGCTACACCTTC | CASSMTDYGYTF
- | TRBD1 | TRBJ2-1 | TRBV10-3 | TGTGCCACGACGGACAGGGGAAGAGACAATGAGCAGTTCTTC | CATTDRGRDNEQFF
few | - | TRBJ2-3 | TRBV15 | TGTGCCACCAGCGGAAACGGGGGAGATACGCAGTATTTT | CATSGNGGDTQYF
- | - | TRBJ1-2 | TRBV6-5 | TGTGCCAGCAGTTACTCGACGAATGGATACTATGGCTACACCTTC | CASSYSTNGYYGYTF
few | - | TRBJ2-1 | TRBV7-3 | TGTGCCAGCAGCCGGTCGGGGGATTACAATGAGCAGTTCTTC | CASSRSGDYNEQFF
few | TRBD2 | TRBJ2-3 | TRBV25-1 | TGTGCCAGCAGTGAATATGGTGGACTAGCGAGGGGGTCAGATACGCAGTATTTT | CASSEYGGLARGSDTQYF
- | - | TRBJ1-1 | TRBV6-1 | TGTGCCAGCACGTGGATGAACACTGAAGCTTTCTTT | CASTWMNTEAFF
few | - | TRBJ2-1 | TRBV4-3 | TGCGCCAGCAGCCAAGTGTCAGGGAAAGACAATGAGCAGTTCTTC | CASSQVSGKDNEQFF
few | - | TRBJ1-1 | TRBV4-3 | TGCGCCAGCAGCCTGGAATTGAGGGGTAGCACTGAAGCTTTCTTT | CASSLELRGSTEAFF
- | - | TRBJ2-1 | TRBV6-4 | TGTGCCACTTCCAAGGGACTGGCCTCCTACAATGAGCAGTTCTTC | CATSKGLASYNEQFF
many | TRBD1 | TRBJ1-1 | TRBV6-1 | TGTGCCAGCACTCTAGTAGGACAGGGTGCTACAGGCACTGAAGCTTTCTTT | CASTLVGQGATGTEAFF
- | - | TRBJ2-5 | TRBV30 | TGTGCCTGGAATCAGGGTTCGGAGACCCAGTACTTC | CAWNQGSETQYF
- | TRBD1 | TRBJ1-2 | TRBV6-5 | TGTGCCAGCAGTTTTGGACAGGGTGACTATGGCTACACCTTC | CASSFGQGDYGYTF
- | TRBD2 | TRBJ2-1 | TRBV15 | TGTGCCACCGAGGATCGGGGTCGTAGCATCAGCGGGGGAAACCCCTACAATGAGCAGTTCTTC | CATEDRGRSISGGNPYNEQFF
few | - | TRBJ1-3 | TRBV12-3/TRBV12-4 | TGTGCCAGCAGTTTAACCTCAGGGAGTGGGCAAAACACCATATATTTT | CASSLTSGSGQNTIYF
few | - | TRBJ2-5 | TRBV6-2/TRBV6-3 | TGTGCCAGCAGTTCCCACTCGGGAGAGACCCAGTACTTC | CASSSHSGETQYF
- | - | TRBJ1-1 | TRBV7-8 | TGTGCCAGCATGTCTGACACTGAAGCTTTCTTT | CASMSDTEAFF